This TCR beta chain was recorded in a study of spatial heterogeneity in lung cancer. Points from the study as a whole: Among blood samples, ubiquitous expanded tumor TCRs appeared more at resection than at follow-up.

A single record per CDR3 protein comes from TCRdb applying MiXCR to the 5' RACE reads. The data show over 10,000 distinct CDR3 sequences, over 11% seen once. As to time point: sample taken at primary tumor resection. From tumor, nontumor lung or frozen PBMC, whole RNA was taken unsorted for sequencing. The germline gives CDR1 GTSNPN, CDR2 SVGIG (reference sequence). The CDR3 length is 15 residues. The ends were cut back, 4 bases at V and 5 bases at J, with 18 bases in the middle. At least ten counts were recorded for this clonotype. Its target is unknown. This chain connects TRBV30 to TRBJ1-5; D perhaps matches TRBD1 (6 bases). The sequencing used PBMCs, collected at surgery. The receptor comes from a female donor with early-stage non-small cell lung cancer. CDR3 sequence: CAWTKGTRRDQPQHF. The DNA of the CDR3 is TGTGCCTGGACCAAGGGGACAAGACGGGATCAGCCCCAGCATTTT.